Listed here are 16 T cell receptor beta chains from one sample, sequenced in a study of T-cell memory formation after mild COVID-19. TCRdb independently ran MiXCR on the 5' RACE reads; one entry per CDR3 protein. This table holds 140,000 to 150,000 distinct CDR3 sequences, approximately 21% found once. The source material was PBMCs or a T cell subset sorted from them (not recorded which). The receptor set was obtained from an adult woman who had mild COVID-19 (a few samples of this study predate the infection). Cell type and time point are not known.

This clonotype has only a few counts. The V call is TRBV6-5, the J call TRBJ2-3; the match to TRBD2 covers 10 bases. This CDR3 contains 17 residues. The ends lost 5 bases at V and 4 bases at J; junction bases unmatched: 12. CDR1 is MNHEY and CDR2 is SVGAGI in the germline V gene. DNA for the CDR3: TGTGCCAGCAGTCCGAACCTCCTAGCGGGAGTCTCAGATACGCAGTATTTT. Its protein product is CASSPNLLAGVSDTQYF.

The rearrangement links TRBV12-3 or TRBV12-4 to TRBJ1-2; possibly TRBD1 for D (5 bases). This CDR3 is built from 13 residues. Trimming removed 6 bases from V and 14 bases from J, with 22 bases in between. CDR3 in DNA: TGTGCCAGCAGACCTGCACCCACACAGGAATTGACCTTC. Encoded protein: CASRPAPTQELTF.

CDR3 DNA: TGTGCCACCAGTGCCGCTCCGACAGGAAGCACAGATACGCAGTATTTT. This codes for CATSAAPTGSTDTQYF. The chain links TRBV24-1 to TRBJ2-3, with a tentative D call TRBD1 (6 bases). Germline V gene lookup returns CDR1 KGHDR and CDR2 SFDVKD. CDR3 length: 16 amino acids. Trimming cost V 5 bases and J 0 bases, with 14 bases left between them.

The chain combines TRBV14 with TRBJ2-2; 9 bases align to TRBD2. V was pared by 5 bases and J by 2 bases, with 6 bases of the junction left unmatched. CDR3 length equals 16 residues. Germline CDR1 is SGHDN and CDR2 is FVKESK. This chain's CDR3 is CASSTTSGVNTGELFF. CDR3 DNA: TGTGCCAGCAGCACGACTAGCGGAGTTAACACCGGGGAGCTGTTTTTT. The full variable domain, rest sourced from reference TRBV14 and TRBJ2-2, is EAGVTQFPSHSVIEKGQTVTLRCDPISGHDNLYWYRRVMGKEIKFLLHFVKESKQDESGMPNNRFLAERTGGTYSTLKVQPAELEDSGVYFCASSTTSGVNTGELFFGEGSRLTVL.

In its sample, this clonotype was seen a few times. The V and J genes are TRBV20-1 and TRBJ2-3; 11 bases fit TRBD2. J lost 2 bases, V lost 7 bases, and 14 bases had no gene match. The CDR3 is 17 amino acids. Germline CDR1 and CDR2: DFQATT and SNEGSKA (reference sequence). The CDR3 DNA is TGCAGTGTTTTCTCACCGGGACTAGCGGCTTCCACAGATACGCAGTATTTT. It is translated as CSVFSPGLAASTDTQYF.

The table lists this clonotype with a few counts. This chain links TRBV3-1 with TRBJ1-1; a possible D gene is TRBD1 (5 bases). Germline V gene data show CDR1 as LGHDT and CDR2 as YNNKEL (reference sequence). The CDR3 is 16 residues long. Trimming removed 0 bases from V and 5 bases from J, with 16 bases in between. In DNA form, the CDR3 reads TGTGCCAGCAGCCAAGATCCAGCAGGGAGTAGGACTGAAGCTTTCTTT. Its protein product is CASSQDPAGSRTEAFF.

The genes are TRBV12-3 or TRBV12-4 and TRBJ1-5; 7 bases fit TRBD1. The V and J ends lost 6 bases and 4 bases, in that order; junction bases with no gene match: 6. The CDR3 loop spans 14 amino acids. This chain's CDR3 is CASSPTGLNQPQHF. CDR3 nucleotide sequence: TGTGCCAGCAGCCCGACAGGGTTGAATCAGCCCCAGCATTTT.

The chain combines TRBV28 with TRBJ1-2; possibly TRBD1 for D (6 bases). Between the trimmed V and J ends, which lost 1 base and 7 bases, there was a span of 10 bases. Germline V lookup: CDR1 MDHEN, CDR2 SYDVKM. This CDR3 is built from 13 residues. The chain's CDR3 is CASSLFGGFGYTF. The DNA for the CDR3 is TGTGCCAGCAGTTTATTTGGGGGCTTTGGCTACACCTTC.

CDR3 nucleotides: TGCGCCAGCAGCCCGGACAGATACACTGAAGCTTTCTTT. This translates into CASSPDRYTEAFF. This chain uses TRBV5-1 with TRBJ1-1, with D possibly TRBD1 on 6 matching bases. This CDR3 has 13 residues. V shed 4 bases and J shed 3 bases, with 10 bases lying between them. Germline V gene data show CDR1 as SGHRS and CDR2 as YFSETQ.

V is TRBV12-3 or TRBV12-4 and J is TRBJ1-2; 9 bases map to TRBD1. With V trimmed by 5 bases and J by 2 bases, 9 bases remained unmatched. The CDR3 contains 16 residues. This CDR3 reads CASSPQGQGGNYGYTF. CDR3 coding DNA: TGTGCCAGCAGTCCCCAGGGACAGGGAGGGAACTATGGCTACACCTTC.

The chain combines TRBV12-3 or TRBV12-4 with TRBJ1-2; D might be TRBD1 (6 bases). The CDR3 loop spans 12 amino acids. The germline V and J ends were trimmed by 6 bases and 8 bases, with 13 bases remaining between them. CDR3: CASRTTGGGYTF. The CDR3 DNA is TGTGCCAGCAGGACGACAGGTGGGGGCTACACCTTC.

The rearrangement links TRBV20-1 to TRBJ2-1; D tentatively reads TRBD1 or TRBD2 (5 bases each). This CDR3 spans 16 amino acids. V shed 3 bases and J shed 1 base, with 16 bases lying between them. Germline V CDR1 and CDR2: DFQATT, SNEGSKA (reference sequence). This CDR3 reads CSASGARGRSYNEQFF. The CDR3 coding sequence is TGCAGTGCTAGCGGGGCCCGGGGTAGGTCCTACAATGAGCAGTTCTTC.

The DNA of the CDR3 is TGTGCCAGCAGTTACACCGGGACAGCAGGAAACACCATATATTTT. Its translation: CASSYTGTAGNTIYF. This rearrangement joins TRBV6-6 to TRBJ1-3, with 7 nucleotides matching TRBD1. The CDR3 extends over 15 amino acids. Germline-derived CDR1 and CDR2 are MNHNY and SVGAGI (reference sequence). V was clipped by 2 bases and J by 4 bases; unmatched bases: 5.

The gene calls are TRBV30 and TRBJ2-1, with 7 bases identical to TRBD2. Germline trimming cut 1 base from V and 8 bases from J; bases unmatched to any gene: 14. CDR1 GTSNPN and CDR2 SVGIG come from the germline V gene (reference sequence). The CDR3 covers 16 residues. This chain's CDR3 is CAWSAQTLRTSDEQFF. Here the CDR3 DNA reads TGTGCCTGGAGTGCGCAAACCCTGAGGACTAGTGATGAGCAGTTCTTC.

This sequence joins TRBV5-1 and TRBJ2-2; 9 bases match TRBD2. CDR1 SGHRS and CDR2 YFSETQ come from the germline V gene. The CDR3 length is 14 residues. Trimming took 4 bases from V and 5 from J; bases not matched to a gene: 3. The DNA of the CDR3 is TGCGCCAGCAGCCGGACTAGCGATACCGGGGAGCTGTTTTTT. This translates into CASSRTSDTGELFF.

This clonotype was recorded a few times. J is TRBJ2-5 and V is TRBV2; possible D gene TRBD2, 6 bases. This CDR3 region has 17 residues. The V end lost 1 base, the J end lost 6 bases, and 21 bases lay between the germline ends. CDR1 and CDR2 from the germline V gene are SNHLY and FYNNEI. As DNA, the CDR3 is TGTGCCAGCAGTGAAGAACGGAGTTTGCGGGATGAGAAGACCCAGTACTTC. This sequence encodes CASSEERSLRDEKTQYF.